This T cell receptor (beta chain) was recorded in a study of Tregs in tolerant kidney transplant recipients. Findings of the study overall: Some patients' samples used different primers over time, so nucleotide sequences weren't comparable.

This clone has just one count. Its antigen is still unknown. Germline V gives CDR1 SGHVS, CDR2 FNYEAQ. The CDR3 has 14 residues. Trimming left V 3 bases short and J 3 bases short, with 11 bases between. TCRdb's copy holds only in-frame clones and misses some; the assay was immunoSEQ multiplex PCR. The sample yields about 100,000 clones, 80% to 95% seen once. This chain uses TRBV7-6 with TRBJ1-1; perhaps TRBD1 as D (6 bases). The TCR was taken from a human donor who received a combined kidney and bone marrow transplant. This specimen was CD4+ T cells from blood, taken before the transplant. The DNA of the CDR3 is TGTGCCAGCAGCTTTCCAGGGGTCCACACTGAAGCTTTCTTT. It specifies CASSFPGVHTEAFF. The whole variable domain, remainder taken from reference TRBV7-6 and TRBJ1-1, is GAGVSQSPRYKVTKRGQDVALRCDPISGHVSLYWYRQALGQGPEFLTYFNYEAQQDKSGLPNDRFSAERPEGSISTLTIQRTEQRDSAMYRCASSFPGVHTEAFFGQGTRLTVV.